This TCR beta chain was retrieved from a study of ipilimumab plus nivolumab after autologous stem cell transplantation. Ipilimumab, 1 mg/kg, started 14 to 28 days after autologous transplant. Assay used: immunoSEQ multiplex PCR; TCRdb lists only in-frame clones, some missing. The sample comprises about 84,000 clones, around 80% of which are singletons, and about 2.2% rests with the top ten. In germline, CDR1 is SGHKS, CDR2 YYEKEE (reference sequence). Trimming removed 5 bases from V and 8 bases from J; junction bases left unmatched: 12. CDR3 size: 16 residues. The chain recombines TRBV5-5 with TRBJ1-6; TRBD1 matches 8 bases. The origin of this receptor is a male donor with diffuse large B-cell lymphoma. Sample: PBMCs, taken in a trial of ipilimumab plus nivolumab as post-transplant consolidation. CDR3 nucleotide sequence: TGTGCCAGCAGTCCGACTCTGGGACAGGCTCATTCACCCCTCCACTTT. It is translated as CASSPTLGQAHSPLHF.